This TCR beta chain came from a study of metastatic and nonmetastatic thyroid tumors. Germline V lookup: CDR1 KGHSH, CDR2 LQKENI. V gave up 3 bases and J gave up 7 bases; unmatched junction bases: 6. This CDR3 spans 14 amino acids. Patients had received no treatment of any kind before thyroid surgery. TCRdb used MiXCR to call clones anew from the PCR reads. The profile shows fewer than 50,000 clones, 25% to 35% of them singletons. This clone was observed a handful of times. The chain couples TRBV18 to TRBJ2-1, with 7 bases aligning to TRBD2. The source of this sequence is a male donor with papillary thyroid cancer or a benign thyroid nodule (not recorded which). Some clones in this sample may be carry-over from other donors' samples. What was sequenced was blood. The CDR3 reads CASSPQGRENEQFF. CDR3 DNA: TGTGCCAGCTCACCCCAAGGGCGGGAGAATGAGCAGTTCTTC. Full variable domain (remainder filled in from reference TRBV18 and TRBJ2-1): NAGVMQNPRHLVRRRGQEARLRCSPMKGHSHVYWYRQLPEEGLKFMVYLQKENIIDESGMPKERFSAEFPKEGPSILRIQQVVRGDSAAYFCASSPQGRENEQFFGPGTRLTVL.